This is a list of T cell receptor beta chains from one sample in a study of shared clonotypes between healthy human individuals. Sequencing used immunoSEQ multiplex PCR; TCRdb keeps in-frame clones, though not all of them. Among 980,000 or so clones listed, about 80% were seen once. Specimen: memory CD4+ T cells sorted from blood. These receptors came from a man aged 18 to 35 in good health. The CDR3 runs from the conserved cysteine through the conserved F or W.

V: TRBV6-1
J: TRBJ2-2
CDR3: CASRWEANTGELFF

V: TRBV4-3
J: TRBJ1-1
CDR3: CASSQDSSRSTEAFF

V: TRBV5-1
J: TRBJ2-3
CDR3: CASSSRLAGNTDTQYF

V: TRBV30
J: TRBJ1-3
CDR3: CAWSGNTIYF

V: TRBV5-1
J: TRBJ1-1
CDR3: CASSIQGVENTEAFF

V: TRBV7-3
J: TRBJ1-6
CDR3: CASSLTRDSPLHF

V: TRBV6-4
J: TRBJ1-1
CDR3: CASRRHKPNTEAFF

V: TRBV2
J: TRBJ1-1
CDR3: CASSEAGQGLSEAFF

V: TRBV5-4
J: TRBJ2-6
CDR3: CASSLGGTSGHSGANVLTF

V: TRBV7-2
J: TRBJ2-3
CDR3: CASSLDGGGTDTQYF

V: TRBV30
J: TRBJ2-2
CDR3: CAWSVRTDTGELFF

V: TRBV7-9
J: TRBJ2-2
CDR3: CASSRDRDTGELFF

V: TRBV11-2
J: TRBJ1-4
CDR3: CASSIRTASTNEKLFF

V: TRBV5-6
J: TRBJ1-1
CDR3: CASSLANMDTEAFF

V: TRBV30
J: TRBJ1-4
CDR3: CAWSVGQVNEKLFF

V: TRBV11-3
J: TRBJ2-1
CDR3: CASSPGTSVTEQFF

V: TRBV18
J: TRBJ2-5
CDR3: CASSPLNVVIQETQYF

V: TRBV5-4
J: TRBJ2-7
CDR3: CASSGLSGGIYEQYF

V: TRBV6-6
J: TRBJ2-7
CDR3: CASSTVGESSYEQYF

V: TRBV6-5
J: TRBJ1-1
CDR3: CASSREENTEAFF

V: TRBV5-6
J: TRBJ1-2
CDR3: CASSFRDREIYGYTF

V: TRBV28
J: TRBJ1-1
CDR3: CASTTPPGRGSGAFF

V: TRBV7-2
J: TRBJ2-7
CDR3: CASSWSGISYEQYF

V: TRBV5-6
J: TRBJ2-5
CDR3: CASSLGWRVGETQYF

V: TRBV25-1
J: TRBJ1-2
CDR3: CASSAIGGGYTF

V: TRBV10-1
J: TRBJ2-7
CDR3: CASSVFLGRAYEQYF

V: TRBV9
J: TRBJ1-6
CDR3: CASSPGDRVSGSPLHF

V: TRBV7-2
J: TRBJ2-1
CDR3: CASNEGGARDNEQFF

V: TRBV29-1
J: TRBJ2-7
CDR3: CSVESGDTYEQYF

V: TRBV5-1
J: TRBJ2-3
CDR3: CASSLAGQPSSTDTQYF

V: TRBV7-3
J: TRBJ2-3
CDR3: CASSPGTGVSDTQYF

V: TRBV9
J: TRBJ1-6
CDR3: CASSADRSYNSPLHF

V: TRBV11-3
J: TRBJ2-2
CDR3: CASSPSGSNTGELFF

V: TRBV6-1
J: TRBJ1-3
CDR3: CASSIGAAGNTIYF

V: TRBV10-2
J: TRBJ2-7
CDR3: CASSPTSFSGYEQYF

V: TRBV2
J: TRBJ1-6
CDR3: CASNREYNSPLHF

V: TRBV12-5
J: TRBJ1-3
CDR3: CASGLVLDRVYTIYF

V: TRBV29-1
J: TRBJ2-3
CDR3: CSVTPSGVTDTQYF

V: TRBV4-1
J: TRBJ2-7
CDR3: CASSQGGQGGIYEQYF

V: TRBV7-2
J: TRBJ2-1
CDR3: CASNKGVGPGNEQFF

V: TRBV5-8
J: TRBJ1-6
CDR3: CASHSLDPRDLGSPLHF

V: TRBV30
J: TRBJ2-7
CDR3: CAWSGKGLHEQYF

V: TRBV5-1
J: TRBJ2-7
CDR3: CASSHNINLAYEQYF

V: TRBV7-9
J: TRBJ1-2
CDR3: CASSLEGQTTYGYTF

V: TRBV7-6
J: TRBJ2-5
CDR3: CASSSLGLAGGSGETQYF

V: TRBV7-7
J: TRBJ2-3
CDR3: CASSPLGGTITDTQYF

V: TRBV5-4
J: TRBJ2-5
CDR3: CASSLYGGQKETQYF

V: TRBV28
J: TRBJ2-2
CDR3: CASRGQGVAGELFF

V: TRBV18
J: TRBJ2-1
CDR3: CASSHTPGLAGGIYSYNEQFF

V: TRBV19
J: TRBJ2-5
CDR3: CANTPGLAEETQYF

V: TRBV9
J: TRBJ2-1
CDR3: CASSVEGHNIYNEQFF

V: TRBV5-1
J: TRBJ2-1
CDR3: CASSVEVGGEQFF

V: TRBV28
J: TRBJ2-7
CDR3: CASNDRGYEQYF

V: TRBV11-2
J: TRBJ2-7
CDR3: CASSFWVGVGYEQYF

V: TRBV19
J: TRBJ2-2
CDR3: CASTPGQGNTGELFF

V: TRBV5-4
J: TRBJ2-5
CDR3: CASSSQDRGLTQYF

V: TRBV28
J: TRBJ1-5
CDR3: CASSLSDSNQPQHF

V: TRBV6-1
J: TRBJ2-1
CDR3: CASSDLSTGYYNEQFF